Listed below are T cell receptor beta chains from one sample, sequenced in a study of vaccination effects on CD4 cells after COVID-19. These TCRs are of unknown antigen specificity. TCRdb keeps only in-frame clones here, not all; method: immunoSEQ multiplex PCR. The sample lists 24,000 or so clones, roughly three quarters occurring once. The material was CD4+ T cells from PBMCs cultured with SARS-CoV-2 spike peptides, obtained after COVID-19 vaccination. The receptor source for this set is a human donor who received a COVID-19 vaccine. Both conserved end residues are part of each CDR3. Each record gives: clone size, D gene, J gene, V gene, CDR3 protein, CDR3 DNA. A D gene is named only where the DNA matches it firmly. Rows may omit the clone size; those that give it use once, few, many or a size class.

size: NA
D: NA
J: TRBJ2-7
V: TRBV3-1/TRBV3-2
CDR3: CASRKKLGGTYEQYF
DNA: TGTGCCAGCAGAAAAAAGCTAGGGGGAACCTACGAGCAGTACTTC

size: few
D: NA
J: TRBJ1-1
V: TRBV9
CDR3: CASSVGRGGTEAFF
DNA: TGTGCCAGCAGCGTAGGTCGGGGGGGGACTGAAGCTTTCTTT

size: few
D: NA
J: TRBJ1-5
V: TRBV27
CDR3: CASSLWGDSNQPQHF
DNA: TGTGCCAGCAGTTTATGGGGGGATAGCAATCAGCCCCAGCATTTT

size: NA
D: NA
J: TRBJ2-1
V: TRBV1
CDR3: CTSSLLQGRNNEQFF
DNA: TGCACCAGCAGCCTCCTCCAGGGACGAAACAATGAGCAGTTCTTC

size: NA
D: NA
J: TRBJ1-5
V: TRBV27
CDR3: CASSWGIDSNQPQHF
DNA: TGTGCCAGCAGCTGGGGCATCGATAGCAATCAGCCCCAGCATTTT

size: NA
D: NA
J: TRBJ1-6
V: TRBV18
CDR3: CASSPPSRNNSPLHF
DNA: TGTGCCAGCTCACCACCATCACGGAATAATTCACCCCTCCACTTT

size: NA
D: TRBD1
J: TRBJ1-2
V: TRBV11-2
CDR3: CASSLDRWGGDRGYTF
DNA: TGTGCCAGCAGCTTAGATCGTTGGGGAGGGGACAGGGGCTACACCTTC

size: few
D: NA
J: TRBJ1-6
V: TRBV10-3
CDR3: CAISPGTGNSPLHF
DNA: TGTGCCATCAGTCCCGGGACGGGAAATTCACCCCTCCACTTT

size: NA
D: NA
J: TRBJ1-3
V: TRBV27
CDR3: CASRPAGTFSGNTIYF
DNA: TGTGCCAGCAGACCGGCCGGGACATTCTCTGGAAACACCATATATTTT

size: once
D: NA
J: TRBJ1-2
V: TRBV6-1
CDR3: CASSELGGAYYGYTF
DNA: TGTGCCAGCAGTGAACTGGGGGGCGCCTACTATGGCTACACCTTC

size: few
D: TRBD1
J: TRBJ1-1
V: TRBV19
CDR3: CASSPLDRGLNTEAFF
DNA: TGTGCCAGTAGTCCCCTGGACAGGGGACTCAACACTGAAGCTTTCTTT

size: once
D: TRBD2
J: TRBJ2-3
V: TRBV3-1/TRBV3-2
CDR3: CASSQETSGVSTDTQYF
DNA: TGTGCCAGCAGCCAAGAAACCAGCGGGGTAAGCACAGATACGCAGTATTTT

size: NA
D: TRBD1
J: TRBJ1-3
V: TRBV19
CDR3: CASGTGNSGNTIYF
DNA: TGTGCCAGCGGGACAGGGAACTCTGGAAACACCATATATTTT

size: NA
D: TRBD1
J: TRBJ1-3
V: TRBV6-5
CDR3: CASTGTASGNTIYF
DNA: TGTGCCAGCACCGGGACAGCCTCTGGAAACACCATATATTTT

size: NA
D: NA
J: TRBJ1-5
V: TRBV9
CDR3: CASSVDQGSNQPQHF
DNA: TGTGCCAGCAGCGTAGACCAGGGAAGCAATCAGCCCCAGCATTTT

size: NA
D: NA
J: TRBJ2-1
V: TRBV7-6
CDR3: CASSLSLRGGVGDNEQFF
DNA: TGTGCCAGCAGCTTAAGCCTCCGAGGAGGGGTCGGGGATAATGAGCAGTTCTTC

size: NA
D: NA
J: TRBJ1-6
V: TRBV5-1
CDR3: CASSLENSPLHF
DNA: TGCGCCAGCAGCTTGGAAAATTCACCCCTCCACTTT

size: medium-sized
D: TRBD1
J: TRBJ2-7
V: TRBV19
CDR3: CASSILGTGLDYEQYF
DNA: TGTGCCAGTAGTATCCTCGGGACAGGCCTAGACTACGAGCAGTACTTC

size: NA
D: NA
J: TRBJ2-7
V: TRBV4-1
CDR3: CASSQDRGFGESEQYF
DNA: TGCGCCAGCAGCCAAGATCGAGGGTTTGGGGAGTCCGAGCAGTACTTC

size: NA
D: TRBD1
J: TRBJ2-2
V: TRBV6-5
CDR3: CASTRQGGTGELFF
DNA: TGTGCCAGCACCCGACAGGGGGGGACCGGGGAGCTGTTTTTT

size: few
D: NA
J: TRBJ2-7
V: TRBV5-8
CDR3: CASSLYRHYEQYF
DNA: TGTGCCAGCAGCTTGTACAGGCACTACGAGCAGTACTTC

size: NA
D: NA
J: TRBJ1-2
V: TRBV19
CDR3: CASSIVDSTVYGYTF
DNA: TGTGCCAGTAGTATAGTCGATTCCACAGTCTATGGCTACACCTTC

size: NA
D: TRBD1
J: TRBJ2-2
V: TRBV11-2
CDR3: CASSLGTGGINTGELFF
DNA: TGTGCCAGCAGCCTAGGGACAGGGGGTATCAACACCGGGGAGCTGTTTTTT

size: NA
D: NA
J: TRBJ2-5
V: TRBV12-3/TRBV12-4
CDR3: CASSFGGAETQYF
DNA: TGTGCCAGCAGTTTTGGGGGGGCGGAGACCCAGTACTTC

size: NA
D: TRBD2
J: TRBJ2-1
V: TRBV18
CDR3: CATRRTSGDNEQFF
DNA: TGTGCCACCCGTCGGACTAGCGGGGACAATGAGCAGTTCTTC

size: NA
D: TRBD2
J: TRBJ2-1
V: TRBV20-1
CDR3: CRGTSGNEQFF
DNA: TGCAGGGGGACTAGCGGGAATGAGCAGTTCTTC

size: NA
D: NA
J: TRBJ2-5
V: TRBV4-2
CDR3: CASSYGQGGQETQYF
DNA: TGTGCCAGCAGCTACGGACAAGGCGGCCAAGAGACCCAGTACTTC

size: once
D: NA
J: TRBJ2-2
V: TRBV9
CDR3: CASRFGSGTGELFF
DNA: TGTGCCAGCAGATTCGGGAGTGGAACCGGGGAGCTGTTTTTT

size: NA
D: NA
J: TRBJ2-2
V: TRBV6-5
CDR3: CASRLQGATGELFF
DNA: TGTGCCAGCAGACTACAGGGAGCCACCGGGGAGCTGTTTTTT

size: NA
D: NA
J: TRBJ2-3
V: TRBV10-3
CDR3: CAITATSTDTQYF
DNA: TGTGCCATCACTGCCACTAGCACAGATACGCAGTATTTT

size: NA
D: NA
J: TRBJ1-5
V: TRBV7-6
CDR3: CASSEGLGGQPQHF
DNA: TGTGCCAGCTCAGAGGGATTAGGGGGTCAGCCCCAGCATTTT

size: NA
D: TRBD1
J: TRBJ2-6
V: TRBV6-4
CDR3: CASSVAGGPTGANVLTF
DNA: TGTGCCAGCAGTGTGGCAGGGGGCCCTACTGGGGCCAACGTCCTGACTTTC

size: NA
D: NA
J: TRBJ1-2
V: TRBV6-5
CDR3: CASSPTLGARYGYTF
DNA: TGTGCCAGTTCCCCCACGCTGGGGGCCAGATATGGCTACACCTTC

size: NA
D: TRBD1
J: TRBJ1-5
V: TRBV19
CDR3: CASSPSRQGSNQPQHF
DNA: TGTGCCAGTAGTCCATCAAGACAGGGGTCCAATCAGCCCCAGCATTTT

size: NA
D: NA
J: TRBJ1-1
V: TRBV9
CDR3: CASSAYPGGVGTEAFF
DNA: TGTGCCAGCAGCGCTTACCCCGGAGGGGTTGGGACTGAAGCTTTCTTT

size: NA
D: NA
J: TRBJ2-6
V: TRBV24-1
CDR3: CATSDSLLSGANVLTF
DNA: TGTGCCACCAGTGATTCACTATTGTCTGGGGCCAACGTCCTGACTTTC

size: NA
D: TRBD2
J: TRBJ2-5
V: TRBV5-1
CDR3: CASSLQAGGRETQYF
DNA: TGCGCCAGCAGCTTGCAGGCGGGGGGACGGGAGACCCAGTACTTC

size: NA
D: NA
J: TRBJ1-6
V: TRBV7-9
CDR3: CASSLSRGSPLHF
DNA: TGTGCCAGCAGCTTATCCAGGGGTTCACCCCTCCACTTT

size: NA
D: TRBD2
J: TRBJ2-5
V: TRBV11-1
CDR3: CASSPPGGANQETQYF
DNA: TGTGCCAGCAGCCCGCCGGGAGGGGCCAACCAAGAGACCCAGTACTTC

size: NA
D: TRBD1
J: TRBJ1-4
V: TRBV5-1
CDR3: CASSLRGGSDEKLFF
DNA: TGCGCCAGCAGCTTGAGAGGGGGCTCGGATGAAAAACTGTTTTTT